The 16 T cell receptor beta chains in this list originate from one sample, sequenced in a study of shared clonotypes between healthy human individuals. TCRdb's copy holds only in-frame clones and misses some; the assay was immunoSEQ multiplex PCR. This sample has roughly 700,000 clones, with around 90% found just once. Sequencing was carried out using memory CD8+ T cells from PBMCs. Subset indicated: CD45RO+ cells pooled with CCR7-negative TemRA cells. The receptors shown here come from a man aged 18-30 years in good health. Some clones in this sample may be carry-over from other donors' samples.

The chain links TRBV25-1 to TRBJ1-5; D unclear. Germline V gene lookup returns CDR1 MGHDK and CDR2 SYGVNS. The CDR3 consists of 14 residues. The V gene lost 0 bases and the J gene lost 2 bases, with 5 bases spanning the gap. As DNA, the CDR3 is TGTGCCAGCAGTGAATACCGGGGCAATCAGCCCCAGCATTTT. It encodes CASSEYRGNQPQHF.

This sequence joins TRBV7-9 and TRBJ2-5, with 10 positions matching TRBD1. CDR3 length: 15 amino acids. CDR1 SEHNR and CDR2 FQNEAQ come from the germline V gene (reference sequence). V lost 5 bases to trimming and J lost 5 bases; unmatched junction nucleotides: 8. In nucleotides, the CDR3 is TGTGCCAGCAGCCCCCGGGACAGGGGCGTCGAGACCCAGTACTTC. It encodes CASSPRDRGVETQYF.

V gene TRBV29-1 combines with J gene TRBJ2-6, with D perhaps matching TRBD1 (5 bases). V was pared by 3 bases and J by 0 bases, with 12 bases between. The CDR3 loop spans 16 amino acids. From germline, CDR1 is SQVTM and CDR2 ANQGSEA. The CDR3 protein is CSVDQVDSSGANVLTF. The DNA of the CDR3 is TGCAGCGTTGACCAAGTTGACAGCTCTGGGGCCAACGTCCTGACTTTC.

This chain links TRBV11-3 with TRBJ2-1; 8 bases fit TRBD2. V lost 5 bases, J lost 15 bases, and 12 bases stayed unmatched. Germline CDR1 SGHNT, CDR2 YENEEA. This CDR3 is built from 13 residues. The CDR3 reads CASSRTYSGSLFF. DNA of the CDR3: TGTGCCAGCAGCCGCACCTACAGCGGGAGTCTGTTCTTC.

About this clone: Other DNA sequences in this specimen translate into the identical CDR3. The chain carries TRBV18 and TRBJ1-4, with D maybe TRBD1 (5 bases). The CDR3 sequence is 13 residues long. Trimming removed 3 bases at V and 8 bases at J, with 10 bases between. The germline CDR1 and CDR2 sequences are KGHSH and LQKENI. CDR3 region: CASSPGRDEKLFF. CDR3 coding DNA: TGTGCCAGCTCACCGGGGAGGGACGAAAAACTGTTTTTT.

This clone was picked up one time. The V call is TRBV4-3, the J call TRBJ2-5; D assignment may be TRBD1 or TRBD2 (5 bases each). The CDR3 totals 15 residues. Germline V CDR1 and CDR2: LGHNA, YSLEER. V lost 1 base and J 5 bases, leaving 14 bases between the germline ends. The CDR3 loop is CASSQVLRDGETQYF. As DNA, the CDR3 is TGCGCCAGCAGCCAAGTTTTACGGGACGGTGAGACCCAGTACTTC.

The chain recombines TRBV30 with TRBJ1-1, with TRBD1 matching over 10 bases. The ends lost 1 base at V and 8 bases at J; junction bases unmatched: 7. CDR1 and CDR2 (germline): GTSNPN, SVGIG (reference sequence). The CDR3 loop spans 14 amino acids. CDR3 nucleotide sequence: TGTGCCTGGAGTGGCCTAGGGACAGGGGAAGAAGCTTTCTTT. This sequence encodes CAWSGLGTGEEAFF.

The chain has TRBV9 and TRBJ1-1; 12 bases line up with TRBD1. CDR1 and CDR2 (germline): SGDLS, YYNGEE. The CDR3 extends over 14 amino acids. The V and J ends lost 5 bases and 6 bases, in that order; junction bases with no gene match: 5. The CDR3 protein is CASSGTGGAPEAFF. As DNA, the CDR3 is TGTGCCAGCAGTGGGACAGGGGGCGCTCCTGAAGCTTTCTTT.

The chain combines TRBV11-1 with TRBJ2-1; possibly TRBD1 for D (5 bases). Germline values: CDR1 SGHAT, CDR2 FQDESV (reference sequence). V gave up 0 bases and J gave up 3 bases, with 9 bases separating them. The CDR3 runs to 15 residues. CDR3: CASSLAQGIYNEQFF. The CDR3 region has the DNA TGTGCCAGCAGCTTAGCCCAGGGAATCTACAATGAGCAGTTCTTC.

The genes are TRBV9 and TRBJ2-1; maybe TRBD1 (7 bases). V lost 2 bases and J lost 5, with 17 bases in between. CDR3 size: 16 residues. Germline assignment: CDR1 SGDLS and CDR2 YYNGEE. CDR3 region: CASSVRDRGWDNEQFF. CDR3 in DNA: TGTGCCAGCAGCGTGCGGGACAGAGGGTGGGACAATGAGCAGTTCTTC.

This clone was picked up a small number of times. This chain uses TRBV7-2 with TRBJ2-1, with 7 bases fitting TRBD2. V dropped 3 bases and J dropped 0; count of bases not matched to a gene: 5. CDR1 and CDR2 (germline): SGHTA, FQGNSA. This CDR3 is built from 16 residues. Here the CDR3 reads CASSLGLPSSYNEQFF. DNA of the CDR3: TGTGCCAGCAGCTTGGGACTACCGAGCTCCTACAATGAGCAGTTCTTC.

This clone was seen only once. This rearrangement joins TRBV27 to TRBJ2-3; no clear D gene. V was shortened by 2 bases and J by 0 bases, with 12 bases between the two germline ends. The germline V gene encodes CDR1 MNHEY and CDR2 SMNVEV (reference sequence). The CDR3 runs to 16 residues. The CDR3 loop is CASSLQVGFSTDTQYF. The CDR3 DNA sequence: TGTGCCAGCAGTTTACAAGTGGGCTTTAGCACAGATACGCAGTATTTT.

The chain carries TRBV5-1 and TRBJ2-7, with D perhaps matching TRBD1 or TRBD2 (5 bases each). V lost 3 bases, J lost 5 bases, and 12 bases lay in between. This CDR3 region has 13 residues. The germline CDR1 and CDR2 sequences are SGHRS and YFSETQ. In DNA form, the CDR3 reads TGCGCCAGCAGCTGGGGACCGTTCAACGAGCAGTACTTC. This encodes CASSWGPFNEQYF.

For this clone: It may be a read error: a sequence one base away is much more abundant. In the same sample, other DNA sequences code for this CDR3. J is TRBJ2-5 and V is TRBV4-1; TRBD2 aligns across 11 bases. Germline V CDR1 and CDR2: MGHRA, YSYEKL. The CDR3 consists of 19 residues. V dropped 0 bases and J dropped 3; count of bases not matched to a gene: 12. The CDR3 DNA reads as TGCGCCAGCAGCCAAGAGGGGCTAGCGGGGGGCCCAAGGAAAGAGACCCAGTACTTC. Protein product: CASSQEGLAGGPRKETQYF.

The rearrangement links TRBV7-9 to TRBJ2-5; D gene uncertain. There are 11 residues in the CDR3. Germline V lookup: CDR1 SEHNR, CDR2 FQNEAQ (reference sequence). V was shortened by 4 bases and J by 5 bases, with 5 bases between the two germline ends. The CDR3 sequence is CASSSGETQYF. CDR3 DNA sequence: TGTGCCAGCAGCTCCGGGGAGACCCAGTACTTC.

As regards this clone: Other DNA sequences in the same sample also yield this CDR3. The chain is built from TRBV7-9 and TRBJ2-1; TRBD1 matches at 10 bases. J lost 1 base, V lost 5 bases, and 2 bases had no gene match. The CDR3 totals 15 residues. The V gene's germline CDR1 is SEHNR and CDR2 FQNEAQ (reference sequence). In nucleotides, the CDR3 is TGTGCCAGCAGCCTGGGACAGGGGTCCTACAATGAGCAGTTCTTC. This codes for CASSLGQGSYNEQFF.